The present T cell receptor (beta chain) was sequenced within a study of blood T cell repertoires in COVID-19. Source study methods: Nucleated cell counts were estimated from reference gene primer amplification. Assay used: immunoSEQ multiplex PCR; TCRdb lists only in-frame clones, some missing. The V and J calls and clone size were taken over from that table, and D and trimming were inferred from the DNA. Of about 330,000 clones in the sample, 70% to 90% were seen once. V trimming: 4 bases; J trimming: 0 bases; junction bases outside the gene matches: 6. Per the germline V gene, CDR1 is SEHNR and CDR2 is FQNEAQ (reference sequence). CDR3 length: 15 residues.

What was sequenced was peripheral blood. The rearrangement joins TRBV7-9 to TRBJ2-7; 7 bases fit TRBD1. The receptor's source is a woman aged 45-59 years with active or convalescent COVID-19. The DNA of the CDR3 is TGTGCCAGCAGCTCCGACAGGGATTTCTCCTACGAGCAGTACTTC. Translating gives CASSSDRDFSYEQYF.